One T cell receptor beta chain is described in this entry. Its specificity is unknown. The sample originates from a study of T cell repertoires in cytomegalovirus infection. Whole-study findings and limits: Ex vivo responses were dominated by HLA-C-restricted CMV-specific TCR beta clonotypes.

V shed 1 base and J shed 5 bases, with 12 bases lying between them. This CDR3 has 14 amino acids. Germline V gives CDR1 DFQATT, CDR2 SNEGSKA (reference sequence). TCRdb passed the reads through MiXCR, listing each CDR3 protein once. The sample lists around 900,000 distinct CDR3 sequences, 30% to 40% occurring once. This sequence joins TRBV20-1 and TRBJ1-5; D ambiguous. The sequenced sample was cultured CD8+ T cells from PBMCs, obtained from culture after CMV antigen stimulation. The sequence was obtained from a human donor in good health (CMV status not recorded). Some clones in this sample may be carry-over from other donors' samples. In DNA, the CDR3 is TGCAGTGCTAGAGGATATTCTTACGATCAGCCCCAGCATTTT. This encodes CSARGYSYDQPQHF.